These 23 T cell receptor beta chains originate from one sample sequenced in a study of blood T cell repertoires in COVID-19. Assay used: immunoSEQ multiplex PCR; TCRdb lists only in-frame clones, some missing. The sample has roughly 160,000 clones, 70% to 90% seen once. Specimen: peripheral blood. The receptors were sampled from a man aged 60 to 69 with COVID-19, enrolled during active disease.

This CDR3 reads CASSYPTGHGQPQHF. For the CDR3, the DNA is TGTGCCAGCAGTTACCCGACAGGGCACGGACAGCCCCAGCATTTT. V usage is TRBV6-2 or TRBV6-3 and J usage is TRBJ1-5, with 7 nucleotides matching TRBD1. The CDR3 contains 15 residues. V dropped 2 bases and J dropped 7; count of bases not matched to a gene: 8. Germline assignment: CDR1 MNHEY and CDR2 SVGEGT.

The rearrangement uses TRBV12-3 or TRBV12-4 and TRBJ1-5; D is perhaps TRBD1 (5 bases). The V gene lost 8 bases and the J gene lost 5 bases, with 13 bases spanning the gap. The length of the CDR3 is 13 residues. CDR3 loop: CASLSGGDQPQHF. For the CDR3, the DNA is TGTGCCAGCCTTTCCGGGGGGGATCAGCCCCAGCATTTT.

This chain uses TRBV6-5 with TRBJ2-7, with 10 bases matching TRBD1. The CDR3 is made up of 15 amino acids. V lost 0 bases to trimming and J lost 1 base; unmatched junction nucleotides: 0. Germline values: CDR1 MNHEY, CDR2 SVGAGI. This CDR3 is CASSYSDRGSYEQYF. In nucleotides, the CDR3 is TGTGCCAGCAGTTACTCGGACAGGGGGTCCTACGAGCAGTACTTC.

The DNA for the CDR3 is TGTGCCAGCAGCCTTGGACAGGGAGTAGAGACCCAGTACTTC. This codes for CASSLGQGVETQYF. V is TRBV7-9 and J is TRBJ2-5, with 8 bases aligning to TRBD1. CDR3 length: 14 amino acids. V dropped 5 bases and J dropped 4; count of bases not matched to a gene: 6. The germline V gene encodes CDR1 SEHNR and CDR2 FQNEAQ (reference sequence).

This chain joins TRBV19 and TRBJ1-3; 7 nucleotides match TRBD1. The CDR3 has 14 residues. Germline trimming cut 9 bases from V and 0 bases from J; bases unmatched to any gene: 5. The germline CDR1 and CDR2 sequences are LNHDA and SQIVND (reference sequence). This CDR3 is CASRTGYSGNTIYF. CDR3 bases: TGTGCCAGCAGGACAGGTTACTCTGGAAACACCATATATTTT. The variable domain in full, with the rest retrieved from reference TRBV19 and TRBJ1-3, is DGGITQSPKYLFRKEGQNVTLSCEQNLNHDAMYWYRQDPGQGLRLIYYSQIVNDFQKGDIAEGYSVSREKKESFPLTVTSAQKNPTAFYLCASRTGYSGNTIYFGEGSWLTVV.

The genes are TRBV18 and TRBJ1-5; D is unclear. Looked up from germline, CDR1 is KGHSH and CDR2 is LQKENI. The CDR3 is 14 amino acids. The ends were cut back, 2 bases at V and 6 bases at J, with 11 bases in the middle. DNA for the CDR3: TGTGCCAGCTCACCAGGAGTTCTTGGTCAGCCCCAGCATTTT. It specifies CASSPGVLGQPQHF.

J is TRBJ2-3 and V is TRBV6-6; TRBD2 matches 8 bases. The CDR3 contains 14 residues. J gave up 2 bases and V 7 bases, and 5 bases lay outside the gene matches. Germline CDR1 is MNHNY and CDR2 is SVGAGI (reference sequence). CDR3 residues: CASTPRGDTDTQYF. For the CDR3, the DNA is TGTGCCAGCACTCCGCGGGGGGACACAGATACGCAGTATTTT.

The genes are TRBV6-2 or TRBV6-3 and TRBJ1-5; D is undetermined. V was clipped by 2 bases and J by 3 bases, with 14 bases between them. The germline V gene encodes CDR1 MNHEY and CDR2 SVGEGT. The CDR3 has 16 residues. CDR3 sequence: CASSYPSRVHNQPQHF. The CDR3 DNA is TGTGCCAGCAGTTACCCTTCTCGGGTCCACAATCAGCCCCAGCATTTT.

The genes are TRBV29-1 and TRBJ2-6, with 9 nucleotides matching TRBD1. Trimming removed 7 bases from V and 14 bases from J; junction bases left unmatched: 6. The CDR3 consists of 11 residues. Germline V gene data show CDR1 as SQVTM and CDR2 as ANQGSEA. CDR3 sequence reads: CSGGQGRILTF. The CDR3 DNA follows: TGCAGCGGAGGACAGGGGCGGATCCTGACTTTC. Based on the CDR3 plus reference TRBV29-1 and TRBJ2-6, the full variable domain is SAVISQKPSRDICQRGTSLTIQCQVDSQVTMMFWYRQQPGQSLTLIATANQGSEATYESGFVIDKFPISRPNLTFSTLTVSNMSPEDSSIYLCSGGQGRILTFGAGSRLTVL.

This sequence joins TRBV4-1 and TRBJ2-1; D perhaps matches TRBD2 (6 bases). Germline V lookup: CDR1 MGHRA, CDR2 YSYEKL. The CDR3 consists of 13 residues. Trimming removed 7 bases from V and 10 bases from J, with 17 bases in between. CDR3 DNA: TGCGCCAGCACCCAGTCCGTGGCGGGGGAGCAGTTCTTC. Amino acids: CASTQSVAGEQFF.

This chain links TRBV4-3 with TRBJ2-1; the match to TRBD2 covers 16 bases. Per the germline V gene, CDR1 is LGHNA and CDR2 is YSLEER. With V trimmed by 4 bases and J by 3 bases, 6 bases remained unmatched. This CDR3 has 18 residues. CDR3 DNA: TGCGCCAGCAGCCCGGGACTAGCGGGAGGGCCCCTCTACAATGAGCAGTTCTTC. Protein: CASSPGLAGGPLYNEQFF.

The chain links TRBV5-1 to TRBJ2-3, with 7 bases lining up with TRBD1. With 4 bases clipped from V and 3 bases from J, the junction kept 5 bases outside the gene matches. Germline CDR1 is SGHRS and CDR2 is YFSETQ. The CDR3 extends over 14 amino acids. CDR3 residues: CASSPGTVTDTQYF. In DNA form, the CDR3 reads TGCGCCAGCAGCCCCGGGACAGTTACAGATACGCAGTATTTT.

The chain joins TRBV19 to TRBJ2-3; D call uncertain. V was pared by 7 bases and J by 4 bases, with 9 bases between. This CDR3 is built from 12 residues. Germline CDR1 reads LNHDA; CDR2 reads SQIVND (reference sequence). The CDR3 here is CASKGGSDTQYF. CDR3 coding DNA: TGTGCCAGTAAAGGCGGTTCAGATACGCAGTATTTT.

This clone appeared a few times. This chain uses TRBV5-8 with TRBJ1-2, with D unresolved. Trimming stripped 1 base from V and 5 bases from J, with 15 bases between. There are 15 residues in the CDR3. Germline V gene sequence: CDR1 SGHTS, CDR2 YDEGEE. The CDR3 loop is CASSLLVQATYGYTF. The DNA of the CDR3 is TGTGCCAGCAGCTTGTTGGTGCAGGCCACTTATGGCTACACCTTC.

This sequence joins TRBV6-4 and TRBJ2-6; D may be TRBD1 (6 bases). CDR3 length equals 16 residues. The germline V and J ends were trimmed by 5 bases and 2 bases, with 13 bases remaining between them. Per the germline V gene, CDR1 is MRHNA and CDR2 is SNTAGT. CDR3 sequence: CASSKTGLPGANVLTF. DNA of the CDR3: TGTGCCAGCAGTAAGACAGGTCTACCTGGGGCCAACGTCCTGACTTTC.

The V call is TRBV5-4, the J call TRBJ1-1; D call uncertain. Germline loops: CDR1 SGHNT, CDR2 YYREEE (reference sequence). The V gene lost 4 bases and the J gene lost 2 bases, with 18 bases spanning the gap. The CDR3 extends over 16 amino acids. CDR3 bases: TGTGCCAGCAGCCCACAAGGAATGGGCAAAAACACTGAAGCTTTCTTT. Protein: CASSPQGMGKNTEAFF. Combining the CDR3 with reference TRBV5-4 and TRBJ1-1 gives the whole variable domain ETGVTQSPTHLIKTRGQQVTLRCSSQSGHNTVSWYQQALGQGPQFIFQYYREEENGRGNFPPRFSGLQFPNYSSELNVNALELDDSALYLCASSPQGMGKNTEAFFGQGTRLTVV.

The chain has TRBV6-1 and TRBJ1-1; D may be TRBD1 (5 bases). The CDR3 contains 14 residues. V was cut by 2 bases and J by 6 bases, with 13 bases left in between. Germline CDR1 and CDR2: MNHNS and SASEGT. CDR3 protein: CASSETGHYPEAFF. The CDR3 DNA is TGTGCCAGCAGTGAAACAGGACATTACCCTGAAGCTTTCTTT.

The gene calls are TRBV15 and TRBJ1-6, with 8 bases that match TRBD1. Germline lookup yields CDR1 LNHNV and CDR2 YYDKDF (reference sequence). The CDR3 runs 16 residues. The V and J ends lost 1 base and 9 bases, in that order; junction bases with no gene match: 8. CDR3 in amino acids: CATSRGPTGESSPLHF. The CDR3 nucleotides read TGTGCCACCAGCAGAGGCCCGACAGGGGAAAGTTCACCCCTCCACTTT.

DNA for the CDR3: TGTGCCAGCTCACCAATTGGGGCTGGTCTTTCGGAAAAACTGTTTTTT. Translating gives CASSPIGAGLSEKLFF. This chain joins TRBV18 and TRBJ1-4; D perhaps matches TRBD1 (5 bases). Germline CDR1 KGHSH, CDR2 LQKENI. CDR3 size: 16 residues. V lost 2 bases and J lost 8, with 18 bases in between.

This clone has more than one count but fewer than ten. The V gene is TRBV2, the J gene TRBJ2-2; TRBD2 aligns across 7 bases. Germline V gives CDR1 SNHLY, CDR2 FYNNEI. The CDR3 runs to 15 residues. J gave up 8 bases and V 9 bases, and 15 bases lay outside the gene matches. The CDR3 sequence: CASCFLAGARGELFF. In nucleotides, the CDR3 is TGTGCCAGTTGTTTTTTGGCGGGAGCGCGGGGGGAGCTGTTTTTT.

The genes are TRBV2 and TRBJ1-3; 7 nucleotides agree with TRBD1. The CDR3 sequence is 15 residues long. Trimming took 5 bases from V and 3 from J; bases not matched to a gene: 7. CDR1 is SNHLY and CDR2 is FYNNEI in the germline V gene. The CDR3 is CASSSDRALGNTIYF. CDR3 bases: TGTGCCAGCAGTTCCGACAGGGCACTTGGAAACACCATATATTTT.

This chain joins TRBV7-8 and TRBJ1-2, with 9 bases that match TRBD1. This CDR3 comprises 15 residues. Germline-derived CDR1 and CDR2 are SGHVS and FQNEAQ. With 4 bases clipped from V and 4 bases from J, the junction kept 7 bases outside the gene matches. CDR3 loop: CASSSGQGSLYGYTF. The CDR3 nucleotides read TGTGCCAGCAGCTCCGGACAGGGGAGCCTCTATGGCTACACCTTC.

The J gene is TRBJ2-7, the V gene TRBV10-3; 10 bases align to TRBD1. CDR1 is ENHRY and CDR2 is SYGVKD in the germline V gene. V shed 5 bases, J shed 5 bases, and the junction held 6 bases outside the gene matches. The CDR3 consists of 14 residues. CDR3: CAISIDRGRNEQYF. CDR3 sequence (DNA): TGTGCCATCAGTATAGACAGGGGGCGCAACGAGCAGTACTTC.